These 9 T cell receptor beta chains originate from one sample sequenced in a study of low-dose radiotherapy and immunotherapy resistance in tumors. First-strand cDNA relied on TRAV- and TRBV-specific primers spanning alpha and beta chains. Using a constant-region primer together with a V-primer adapter, TCRs were subjected to around 20 PCR cycles of amplification. MiXCR, run by TCRdb on the reads, gives a single entry per CDR3 protein. This table has about 11,000 distinct CDR3 sequences, roughly half appearing once. The source of these receptors is a human donor with advanced metastatic prostate, ovarian, gallbladder or colorectal cancer (not recorded which). This table probably holds off-target reads from a library built for another chain.

This clonotype is a singleton in its sample. This chain joins TRBV3-1 and TRBJ2-7; 8 nucleotides line up with TRBD2. Germline values: CDR1 LGHDT, CDR2 YNNKEL (reference sequence). The CDR3 loop spans 16 amino acids. V lost 3 bases and J lost 6; bases outside the gene matches: 13. The DNA of the CDR3 is TGTGCCAGCAGCCAGAAAACCGGGACTAGAACGGGCGAGCAGTACTTC. Its protein is CASSQKTGTRTGEQYF.

This chain uses TRBV20-1 with TRBJ1-1; 7 bases align to TRBD1. CDR1 DFQATT and CDR2 SNEGSKA come from the germline V gene (reference sequence). CDR3 length: 12 residues. Trimming removed 6 bases from V and 6 bases from J; junction bases left unmatched: 7. In DNA form, the CDR3 reads TGCAGTGCGGCGACAGGGAAGGCTGAAGCTTTCTTT. This sequence encodes CSAATGKAEAFF.

The J gene is TRBJ2-7, the V gene TRBV5-1; 8 bases are shared with TRBD1. V lost 0 bases to trimming and J lost 3 bases; unmatched junction nucleotides: 5. This CDR3 has 15 residues. Germline V lookup: CDR1 SGHRS, CDR2 YFSETQ. CDR3 amino acids: CASSLVDRVIYEQYF. The CDR3 DNA follows: TGCGCCAGCAGCTTGGTGGACAGGGTGATCTACGAGCAGTACTTC.

The chain joins TRBV6-6 to TRBJ2-1; TRBD1 might be the D (6 bases). V was clipped by 6 bases and J by 9 bases, with 18 bases between them. This CDR3 region has 14 residues. CDR1 is MNHNY, CDR2 SVGAGI, per germline (reference sequence). CDR3 coding DNA: TGTGCCAGCAGGTCCCCAACAGGGCACGGTGAGCAGTTCTTC. Amino acid sequence: CASRSPTGHGEQFF.

The J gene is TRBJ1-4, the V gene TRBV18; D uncertain. The germline V and J ends were trimmed by 2 bases and 8 bases, with 15 bases remaining between them. The CDR3 length is 15 residues. The germline V gene encodes CDR1 KGHSH and CDR2 LQKENI. In nucleotides, the CDR3 is TGTGCCAGCTCACCAGATCTTACAGCCAAGGAAAAACTGTTTTTT. Residues: CASSPDLTAKEKLFF.

This clonotype was seen a few times. The rearrangement joins TRBV9 to TRBJ2-1; TRBD2 matches 10 bases. The V gene's germline CDR1 is SGDLS and CDR2 YYNGEE. V was clipped by 3 bases and J by 7 bases; unmatched bases: 10. The CDR3 spans 16 residues. In DNA form, the CDR3 reads TGTGCCAGCAGCGACCTCCGGACTAGCGGCTATAATGAGCAGTTCTTC. Its protein is CASSDLRTSGYNEQFF.

This sequence joins TRBV2 and TRBJ2-7, with 7 bases lining up with TRBD1. From germline, CDR1 is SNHLY and CDR2 FYNNEI. With 1 base clipped from V and 5 bases from J, the junction kept 5 bases outside the gene matches. The CDR3 spans 14 residues. The CDR3 reads CASSEDRGAHEQYF. The CDR3 region has the DNA TGTGCCAGCAGTGAAGACAGGGGTGCCCACGAGCAGTACTTC.

The chain employs TRBV7-3 and TRBJ2-2; maybe TRBD1 (6 bases). The germline CDR1 and CDR2 sequences are SGHTA and FQGTGA. The V end lost 5 bases, the J end lost 7 bases, and 11 bases lay between the germline ends. This CDR3 comprises 13 residues. In DNA form, the CDR3 reads TGTGCCAGCAGCGTTCAGGGGAGCGGGGAGCTGTTTTTT. Its protein product is CASSVQGSGELFF.

The chain employs TRBV30 and TRBJ1-2; D call uncertain. Between the trimmed V and J ends, which lost 8 bases and 6 bases, there was a span of 19 bases. CDR3 size: 13 residues. Germline CDR1 and CDR2: GTSNPN and SVGIG (reference sequence). CDR3 protein: CARSGSLGNGYTF. Written as DNA, the CDR3 is TGTGCCAGGTCAGGCAGCCTTGGGAATGGCTACACCTTC.